The next 26 T cell receptor beta chains were all read from a single sample in a study of patients and donors after allogeneic stem cell transplantation. MiXCR, run by TCRdb on the RT-PCR reads, gives a single entry per CDR3 protein. Of 15,000 to 20,000 distinct CDR3 sequences listed, under 35% were seen once; the top ten hold about 35%. Sequencing was performed on blood, either unsorted or a sorted T cell fraction (not recorded which). The receptors were sampled from a human donor who was either an allogeneic HSCT recipient or a stem cell or donor lymphocyte infusion donor (not recorded which). It is not recorded whose cells these are; they may come from a transplant donor.

The J gene is TRBJ2-1, the V gene TRBV28; the D call may be TRBD1 or TRBD2 (5 bases each). Germline V gene lookup returns CDR1 MDHEN and CDR2 SYDVKM. The CDR3 loop spans 12 amino acids. V was clipped by 2 bases and J by 8 bases, with 7 bases between them. The CDR3 loop is CASSLRGDEQFF. The DNA for the CDR3 is TGTGCCAGCAGTTTACGGGGCGATGAGCAGTTCTTC.

The count of this clonotype is one. CDR3: CASSLDRGNYGYTF. The CDR3 DNA reads TGCGCCAGCAGCTTGGACAGGGGAAACTATGGCTACACCTTC. The rearrangement joins TRBV5-1 to TRBJ1-2; 7 bases map to TRBD1. This CDR3 has 14 amino acids. The ends lost 0 bases at V and 2 bases at J; junction bases unmatched: 1. Germline V CDR1 and CDR2: SGHRS, YFSETQ.

The V gene is TRBV6-2 or TRBV6-3, the J gene TRBJ1-5, with 7 bases identical to TRBD1. The CDR3 has 15 residues. Trimming at V came to 2 bases and at J to 6 bases, leaving 7 bases not matched to a gene. Germline-derived CDR1 and CDR2 are MNHEY and SVGEGT. The CDR3 sequence is CASSYRQGLSQPQHF. Written as DNA, the CDR3 is TGTGCCAGCAGTTACCGACAGGGTCTGAGTCAGCCCCAGCATTTT.

The chain combines TRBV7-9 with TRBJ1-6, with D unclear. CDR3 length: 12 amino acids. V gave up 1 base and J gave up 7 bases, with 2 bases separating them. Germline V gene lookup returns CDR1 SEHNR and CDR2 FQNEAQ (reference sequence). CDR3 nucleotide sequence: TGTGCCAGCAGCTTAGGGAATTCACCCCTCCACTTT. This encodes CASSLGNSPLHF.

This chain links TRBV18 with TRBJ2-7; D unclear. CDR3 length equals 12 residues. Germline V gives CDR1 KGHSH, CDR2 LQKENI. Trimming stripped 6 bases from V and 7 bases from J, with 13 bases between. The CDR3 DNA is TGTGCCAGCTCCAGGACGGTATGGGAGCAGTACTTC. It specifies CASSRTVWEQYF.

V and J are TRBV28 and TRBJ1-1; unclear D gene. Germline-derived CDR1 and CDR2 are MDHEN and SYDVKM. Trimming removed 10 bases at V and 3 bases at J, with 12 bases between. CDR3 length: 12 amino acids. DNA for the CDR3: TGTGCCACCTCTCCCCCTTACACTGAAGCTTTCTTT. This codes for CATSPPYTEAFF.

This clonotype was seen repeatedly, ten times or more. The CDR3 spells CASSQDIGGGEKLFF. The CDR3 DNA follows: TGTGCCAGCAGCCAAGATATTGGGGGTGGTGAAAAACTGTTTTTT. The V and J genes are TRBV4-2 and TRBJ1-4; maybe TRBD1 (5 bases). From germline, CDR1 is LGHNA and CDR2 YNFKEQ. Trimming removed 0 bases at V and 7 bases at J, with 12 bases between. The CDR3 is made up of 15 amino acids.

J is TRBJ2-7 and V is TRBV5-6; the match to TRBD1 covers 11 bases. The germline CDR1 and CDR2 sequences are SGHDT and YYEEEE. This CDR3 is built from 13 residues. Trimming at V came to 4 bases and at J to 9 bases, leaving 6 bases not matched to a gene. The DNA for the CDR3 is TGTGCCAGCAGCATGGACAGGGGGCATCGGCAGTACTTC. It translates to CASSMDRGHRQYF.

The J gene is TRBJ2-5, the V gene TRBV7-9, with TRBD1 matching 10 bases. Losses at the gene ends were 5 bases for V and 3 bases for J; bases not matched to a gene: 6. Germline V gene sequence: CDR1 SEHNR, CDR2 FQNEAQ (reference sequence). The CDR3 spans 15 residues. The CDR3 is CASSQGTGVEETQYF. In DNA, the CDR3 is TGTGCCAGCAGCCAAGGGACAGGGGTAGAAGAGACCCAGTACTTC.

This chain links TRBV19 with TRBJ1-1, with unresolved D. V was cut by 2 bases and J by 10 bases, with 11 bases left in between. This CDR3 region has 12 residues. Germline V gives CDR1 LNHDA, CDR2 SQIVND (reference sequence). The CDR3, as DNA: TGTGCCAGTAGTATAAGTAGCGGGTCAGCTTTCTTT. Encoded protein: CASSISSGSAFF.

This clonotype has only a few counts. Compared with germline, one end of the junction differs, possibly owing to a read error. V and J are TRBV20-1 and TRBJ1-1; D ambiguous. The CDR3 is made up of 12 amino acids. Germline CDR1 and CDR2: DFQATT and SNEGSKA (reference sequence). Here the CDR3 DNA reads TGCAGTGCTAGAGATCGGACGGGCATATGGACGTTT. This translates into CSARDRTGIWTF.

This chain uses TRBV6-6 with TRBJ2-3, with D perhaps matching TRBD1 (6 bases). The CDR3 is 18 amino acids. V lost 4 bases and J lost 3, with 23 bases in between. Germline values: CDR1 MNHNY, CDR2 SVGAGI (reference sequence). CDR3 sequence reads: CASSWIHFRGGRTDTQYF. Written as DNA, the CDR3 is TGTGCCAGCAGTTGGATCCACTTTAGAGGGGGTAGAACAGATACGCAGTATTTT.

The table lists this clonotype with a few counts. The chain's CDR3 is CSAVRQGAYNEQFF. The CDR3 bases are TGCAGCGCCGTAAGACAGGGGGCCTACAATGAGCAGTTCTTC. The chain links TRBV29-1 to TRBJ2-1; 9 bases agree with TRBD1. The CDR3 has 14 amino acids. The germline V gene encodes CDR1 SQVTM and CDR2 ANQGSEA. The V and J ends lost 7 bases and 2 bases, in that order; junction bases with no gene match: 6.

The chain combines TRBV4-3 with TRBJ2-3; D may be TRBD2 (6 bases). Trimming stripped 3 bases from V and 2 bases from J, with 15 bases between. Germline-derived CDR1 and CDR2 are LGHNA and YSLEER. This CDR3 is 16 amino acids long. The CDR3 is CASSQGWRGYTDTQYF. CDR3 bases: TGCGCCAGCAGCCAGGGGTGGCGGGGCTACACAGATACGCAGTATTTT.

The chain employs TRBV28 and TRBJ2-3, with D possibly being TRBD2 (6 bases). The CDR3 extends over 15 amino acids. Germline V CDR1 and CDR2: MDHEN, SYDVKM. V was trimmed by 8 bases and J by 5 bases, leaving 20 bases between them. CDR3 in DNA: TGTGCCAGCGTGTCCTCGGACGGACTACGAGATACGCAGTATTTT. Amino acid sequence: CASVSSDGLRDTQYF.

The rearrangement uses TRBV7-9 and TRBJ1-6; D remains unclear. The V gene's germline CDR1 is SEHNR and CDR2 FQNEAQ (reference sequence). The germline V and J ends were trimmed by 5 bases and 9 bases, with 17 bases remaining between them. CDR3 size: 15 residues. The CDR3 bases are TGTGCCAGCAGCATATCGACTGGTTTCGGTTCACCCCTCCACTTT. Translated: CASSISTGFGSPLHF.

In this sample, this clonotype turned up many times. The chain carries TRBV12-3 or TRBV12-4 and TRBJ1-6; the D gene is possibly TRBD1 (6 bases). Trimming removed 5 bases at V and 7 bases at J, with 12 bases between. The CDR3 covers 14 residues. CDR3 sequence (DNA): TGTGCCAGCAGTGCCAGGGGCCCCAATTCACCCCTCCACTTT. This sequence encodes CASSARGPNSPLHF.

The chain combines TRBV7-2 with TRBJ2-2, with D hard to call. CDR1 SGHTA and CDR2 FQGNSA come from the germline V gene. V was trimmed by 3 bases and J by 5 bases, leaving 16 bases between them. The CDR3 is made up of 16 amino acids. The CDR3 region is CASSFRTAVSTGELFF. CDR3 nucleotide sequence: TGTGCCAGCAGCTTTAGGACGGCAGTATCTACCGGGGAGCTGTTTTTT.

This clonotype was found a few times. V usage is TRBV7-3 and J usage is TRBJ1-6; possible D gene TRBD1, 6 bases. The germline V gene has CDR1 SGHTA and CDR2 FQGTGA. The CDR3 loop spans 13 amino acids. Trimming removed 4 bases from V and 7 bases from J, with 8 bases in between. This chain's CDR3 is CASSSGQNSPLHF. The CDR3 DNA is TGTGCCAGCAGCTCCGGACAGAATTCACCCCTCCACTTT.

This clonotype was picked up a small number of times. V gene TRBV6-6 combines with J gene TRBJ2-4, with TRBD1 matching 9 bases. The CDR3 has 16 residues. The junction had 2 bases not matched to a gene; V was cut back by 2 bases and J by 0 bases. Germline V CDR1 and CDR2: MNHNY, SVGAGI (reference sequence). This CDR3 reads CASSYRQGGAKNIQYF. The DNA of the CDR3 is TGTGCCAGCAGTTACCGACAGGGGGGAGCCAAAAACATTCAGTACTTC.

The chain recombines TRBV4-1 with TRBJ1-2, with TRBD1 as a possible D gene (5 bases). V was pared by 4 bases and J by 1 base, with 13 bases between. Germline CDR1 reads MGHRA; CDR2 reads YSYEKL. This CDR3 is built from 15 residues. The CDR3 nucleotides read TGCGCCAGCAGCCGGAGGGACGGTTTTAACTATGGCTACACCTTC. Protein: CASSRRDGFNYGYTF.

The chain combines TRBV7-2 with TRBJ1-5, with TRBD1 matching over 8 bases. The CDR3 totals 14 residues. In germline, CDR1 is SGHTA, CDR2 FQGNSA. J gave up 10 bases and V 4 bases, and 9 bases lay outside the gene matches. The CDR3 loop reads CASSSRQGRSPQHF. DNA for the CDR3: TGTGCCAGCAGCTCCCGACAGGGGAGGTCACCCCAGCATTTT.

This clonotype was picked up a small number of times. The rearrangement uses TRBV28 and TRBJ1-2; D is uncertain. V was trimmed by 3 bases and J by 4 bases, leaving 9 bases between them. The CDR3 consists of 13 residues. Germline V lookup: CDR1 MDHEN, CDR2 SYDVKM. CDR3 coding DNA: TGTGCCAGCAGTTTGATGGGAAGCTATGGCTACACCTTC. Protein sequence: CASSLMGSYGYTF.

The chain carries TRBV9 and TRBJ1-5; D is unclear. V lost 0 bases and J 6 bases, leaving 10 bases between the germline ends. The length of the CDR3 is 14 residues. Germline V gene sequence: CDR1 SGDLS, CDR2 YYNGEE. This CDR3 is CASSVDGWGQPQHF. The CDR3, as DNA: TGTGCCAGCAGCGTAGACGGATGGGGTCAGCCCCAGCATTTT.

This clonotype was detected only a few times. The rearrangement joins TRBV18 to TRBJ2-1; D may match TRBD1 or TRBD2 (6 bases each). The germline V and J ends were trimmed by 6 bases and 0 bases, with 15 bases remaining between them. Germline loops: CDR1 KGHSH, CDR2 LQKENI. CDR3 length: 16 residues. The DNA for the CDR3 is TGTGCCAGCTCCCTCGAAGGGGGGAGCTCCTACAATGAGCAGTTCTTC. Protein: CASSLEGGSSYNEQFF.

This clonotype was recorded a few times. The chain links TRBV12-3 or TRBV12-4 to TRBJ1-1; perhaps TRBD1 as D (5 bases). V lost 2 bases, J lost 2 bases, and 9 bases lay in between. The CDR3 contains 14 residues. The CDR3 sequence is CASSLIWGNTEAFF. For the CDR3, the DNA is TGTGCCAGCAGTTTAATTTGGGGCAACACTGAAGCTTTCTTT.